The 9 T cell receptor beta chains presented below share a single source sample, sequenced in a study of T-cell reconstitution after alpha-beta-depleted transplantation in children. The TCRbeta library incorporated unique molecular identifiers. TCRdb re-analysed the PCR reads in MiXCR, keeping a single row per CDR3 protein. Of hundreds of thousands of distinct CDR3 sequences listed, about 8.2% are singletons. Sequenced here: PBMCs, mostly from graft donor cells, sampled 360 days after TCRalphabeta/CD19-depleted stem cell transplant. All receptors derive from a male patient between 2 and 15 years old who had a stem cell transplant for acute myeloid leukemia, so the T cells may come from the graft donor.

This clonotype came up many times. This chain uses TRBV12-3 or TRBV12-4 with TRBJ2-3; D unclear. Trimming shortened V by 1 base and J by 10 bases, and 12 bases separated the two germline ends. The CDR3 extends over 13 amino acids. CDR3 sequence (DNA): TGTGCCAGCAGTTTAGGAGGACCCAAGTCGCAGTATTTT. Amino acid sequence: CASSLGGPKSQYF.

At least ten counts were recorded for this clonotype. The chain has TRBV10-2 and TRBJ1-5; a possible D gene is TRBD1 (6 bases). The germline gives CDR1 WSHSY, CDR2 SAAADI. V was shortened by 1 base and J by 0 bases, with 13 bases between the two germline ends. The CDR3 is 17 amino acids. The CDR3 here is CASSEYRELYSNQPQHF. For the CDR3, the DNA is TGCGCCAGCAGTGAGTACAGGGAGCTCTATAGCAATCAGCCCCAGCATTTT.

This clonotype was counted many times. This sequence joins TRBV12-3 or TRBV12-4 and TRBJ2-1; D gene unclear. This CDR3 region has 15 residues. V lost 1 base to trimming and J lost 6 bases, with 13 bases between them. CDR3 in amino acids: CASSLGLVDPNEQFF. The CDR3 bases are TGTGCCAGCAGTTTAGGGTTGGTGGATCCCAATGAGCAGTTCTTC.

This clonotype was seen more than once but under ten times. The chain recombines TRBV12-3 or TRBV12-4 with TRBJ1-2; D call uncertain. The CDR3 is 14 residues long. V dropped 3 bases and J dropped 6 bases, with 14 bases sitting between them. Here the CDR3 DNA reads TGTGCCAGCAGTTTGGCGACGGGCTCCAATGGCTACACCTTC. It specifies CASSLATGSNGYTF.

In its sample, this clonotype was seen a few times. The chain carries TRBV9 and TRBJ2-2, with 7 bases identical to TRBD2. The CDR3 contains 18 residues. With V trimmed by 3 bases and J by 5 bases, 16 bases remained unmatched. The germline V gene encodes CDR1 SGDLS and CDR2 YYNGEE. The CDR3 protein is CASSARGAGSTRTGELFF. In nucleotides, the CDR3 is TGTGCCAGCAGCGCCCGAGGAGCGGGATCGACGAGAACCGGGGAGCTGTTTTTT.

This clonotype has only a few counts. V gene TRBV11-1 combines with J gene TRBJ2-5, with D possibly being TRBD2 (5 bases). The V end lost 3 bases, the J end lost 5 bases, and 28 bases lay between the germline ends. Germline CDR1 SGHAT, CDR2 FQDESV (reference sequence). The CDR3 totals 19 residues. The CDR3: CASSFIRSGGVRRLETQYF. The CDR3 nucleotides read TGTGCCAGCAGCTTTATCAGGAGCGGAGGTGTTCGACGGTTGGAGACCCAGTACTTC. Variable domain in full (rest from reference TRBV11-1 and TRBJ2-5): EAEVAQSPRYKITEKSQAVAFWCDPISGHATLYWYRQILGQGPELLVQFQDESVVDDSQLPKDRFSAERLKGVDSTLKIQPAELGDSAMYLCASSFIRSGGVRRLETQYFGPGTRLLVL.

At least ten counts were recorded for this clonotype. CDR3 sequence reads: CASSDFFGQGGTDTQYF. The CDR3 DNA is TGCGCCAGCAGTGACTTCTTTGGACAGGGCGGCACAGATACGCAGTATTTT. The chain combines TRBV10-2 with TRBJ2-3; 8 positions agree with TRBD1. Germline trimming cut 3 bases from V and 1 base from J; bases unmatched to any gene: 9. The CDR3 is made up of 17 amino acids. Germline V gives CDR1 WSHSY, CDR2 SAAADI.

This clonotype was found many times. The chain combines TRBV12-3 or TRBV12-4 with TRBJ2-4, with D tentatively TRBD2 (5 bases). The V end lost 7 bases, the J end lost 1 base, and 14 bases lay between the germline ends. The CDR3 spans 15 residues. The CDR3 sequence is CASIAGDLAKNIQYF. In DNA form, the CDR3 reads TGTGCCAGCATTGCGGGTGATCTGGCCAAAAACATTCAGTACTTC.

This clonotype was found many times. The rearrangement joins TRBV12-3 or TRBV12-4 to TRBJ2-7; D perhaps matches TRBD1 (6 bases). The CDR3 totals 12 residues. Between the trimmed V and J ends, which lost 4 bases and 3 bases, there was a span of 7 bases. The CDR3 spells CASSYRDYEQYF. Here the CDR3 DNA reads TGTGCCAGCAGTTACAGGGACTACGAGCAGTACTTC.